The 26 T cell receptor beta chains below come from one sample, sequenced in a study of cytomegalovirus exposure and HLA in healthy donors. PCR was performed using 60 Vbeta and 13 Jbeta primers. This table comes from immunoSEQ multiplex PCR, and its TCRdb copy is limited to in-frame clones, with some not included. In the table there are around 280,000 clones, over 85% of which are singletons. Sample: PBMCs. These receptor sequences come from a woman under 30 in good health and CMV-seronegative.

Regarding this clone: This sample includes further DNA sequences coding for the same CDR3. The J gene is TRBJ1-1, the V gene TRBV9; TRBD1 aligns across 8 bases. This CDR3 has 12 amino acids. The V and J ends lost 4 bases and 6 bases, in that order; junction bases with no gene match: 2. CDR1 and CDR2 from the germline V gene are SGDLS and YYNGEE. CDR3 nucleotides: TGTGCCAGCAGCCCAGGGGGCCCTGAAGCTTTCTTT. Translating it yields CASSPGGPEAFF. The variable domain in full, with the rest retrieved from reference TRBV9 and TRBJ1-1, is DSGVTQTPKHLITATGQRVTLRCSPRSGDLSVYWYQQSLDQGLQFLIQYYNGEERAKGNILERFSAQQFPDLHSELNLSSLELGDSALYFCASSPGGPEAFFGQGTRLTVV.

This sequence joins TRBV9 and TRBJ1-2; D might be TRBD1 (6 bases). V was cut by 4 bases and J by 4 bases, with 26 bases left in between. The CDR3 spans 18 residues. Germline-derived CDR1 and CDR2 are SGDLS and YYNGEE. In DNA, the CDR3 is TGTGCCAGCAGCACCAGGACAGACCGGGGCCAAGCGGTCTATGGCTACACCTTC. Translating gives CASSTRTDRGQAVYGYTF. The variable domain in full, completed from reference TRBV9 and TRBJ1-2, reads DSGVTQTPKHLITATGQRVTLRCSPRSGDLSVYWYQQSLDQGLQFLIQYYNGEERAKGNILERFSAQQFPDLHSELNLSSLELGDSALYFCASSTRTDRGQAVYGYTFGSGTRLTVV.

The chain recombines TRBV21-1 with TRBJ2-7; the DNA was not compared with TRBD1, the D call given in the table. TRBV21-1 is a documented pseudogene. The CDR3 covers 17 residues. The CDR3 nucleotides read TGTGCCAGCAGCAAAGGCCCTGGACAGACCGAGCAGTACGAGCAGTACTTC. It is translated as CASSKGPGQTEQYEQYF.

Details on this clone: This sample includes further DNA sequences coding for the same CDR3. The CDR3 is CASSYGLGAINSPLHF. CDR3 DNA: TGTGCCAGCAGTTACGGACTAGGAGCAATTAATTCACCCCTCCACTTT. The J gene is TRBJ1-6, the V gene TRBV6-5; D remains unclear. Per the germline V gene, CDR1 is MNHEY and CDR2 is SVGAGI. The V end was cut by 2 bases, the J end by 6 bases, with 14 bases between. This CDR3 region has 16 residues.

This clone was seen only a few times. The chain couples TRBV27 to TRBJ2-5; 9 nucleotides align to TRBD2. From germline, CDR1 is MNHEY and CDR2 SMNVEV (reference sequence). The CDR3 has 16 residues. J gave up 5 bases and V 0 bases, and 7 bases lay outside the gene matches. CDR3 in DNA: TGTGCCAGCAGTTTATCTAGCGGGGGCCTCAGGGAGACCCAGTACTTC. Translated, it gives CASSLSSGGLRETQYF.

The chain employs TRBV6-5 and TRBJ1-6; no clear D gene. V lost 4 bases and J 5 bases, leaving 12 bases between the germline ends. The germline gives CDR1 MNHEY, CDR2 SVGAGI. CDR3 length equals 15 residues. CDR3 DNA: TGTGCCAGCAGTTCCCCCCGTGAGCATAATTCACCCCTCCACTTT. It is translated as CASSSPREHNSPLHF.

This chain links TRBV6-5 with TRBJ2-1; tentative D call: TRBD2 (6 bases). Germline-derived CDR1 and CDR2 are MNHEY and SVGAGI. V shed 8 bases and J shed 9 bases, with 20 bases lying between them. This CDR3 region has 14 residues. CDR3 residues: CASSVALRRGEQFF. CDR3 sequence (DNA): TGTGCCAGCTCGGTAGCTCTGAGGAGGGGTGAGCAGTTCTTC.

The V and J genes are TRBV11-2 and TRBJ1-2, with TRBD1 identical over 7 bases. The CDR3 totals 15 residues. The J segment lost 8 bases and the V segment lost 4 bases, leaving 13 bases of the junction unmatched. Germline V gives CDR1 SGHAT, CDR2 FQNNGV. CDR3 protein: CASSSRDSHTKGYTF. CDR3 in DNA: TGTGCCAGCAGCTCCAGGGACAGCCATACGAAGGGCTACACCTTC.

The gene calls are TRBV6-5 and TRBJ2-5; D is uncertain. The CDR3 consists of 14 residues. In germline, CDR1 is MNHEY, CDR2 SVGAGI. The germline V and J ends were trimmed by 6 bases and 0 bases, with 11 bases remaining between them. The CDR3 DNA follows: TGTGCCAGCAGGCCCCAGACTTACCAAGAGACCCAGTACTTC. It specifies CASRPQTYQETQYF.

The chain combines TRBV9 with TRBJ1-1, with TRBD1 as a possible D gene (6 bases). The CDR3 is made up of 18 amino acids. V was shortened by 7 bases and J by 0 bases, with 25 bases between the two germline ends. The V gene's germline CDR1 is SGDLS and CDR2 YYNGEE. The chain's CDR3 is CASSRGGWGRGVNTEAFF. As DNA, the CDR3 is TGTGCCAGCTCCCGGGGCGGGTGGGGGCGAGGGGTGAACACTGAAGCTTTCTTT.

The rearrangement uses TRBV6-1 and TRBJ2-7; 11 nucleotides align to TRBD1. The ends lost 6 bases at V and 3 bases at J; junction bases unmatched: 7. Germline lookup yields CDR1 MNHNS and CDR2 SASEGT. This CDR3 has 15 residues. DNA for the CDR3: TGTGCCAGCAGCCGCGGACAGGGGGCCCTCTACGAGCAGTACTTC. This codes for CASSRGQGALYEQYF.

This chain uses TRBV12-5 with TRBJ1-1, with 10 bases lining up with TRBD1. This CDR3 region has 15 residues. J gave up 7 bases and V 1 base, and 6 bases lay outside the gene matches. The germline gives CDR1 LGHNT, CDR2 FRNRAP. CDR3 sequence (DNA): TGTGCTAGTGGTTTGGCCGACAGGGGGCCGATTGAAGCTTTCTTT. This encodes CASGLADRGPIEAFF.

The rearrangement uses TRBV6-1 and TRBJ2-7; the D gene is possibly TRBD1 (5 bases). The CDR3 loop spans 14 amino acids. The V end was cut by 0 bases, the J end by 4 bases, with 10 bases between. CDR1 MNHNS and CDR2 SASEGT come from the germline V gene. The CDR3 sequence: CASSEAVGQYEQYF. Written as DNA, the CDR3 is TGTGCCAGCAGTGAAGCAGTGGGGCAATACGAGCAGTACTTC.

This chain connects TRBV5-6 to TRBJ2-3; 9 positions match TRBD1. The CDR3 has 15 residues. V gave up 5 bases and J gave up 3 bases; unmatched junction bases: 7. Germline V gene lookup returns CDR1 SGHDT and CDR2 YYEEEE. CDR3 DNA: TGTGCCAGCAGATATGCGGGGACAGGGACAGATACGCAGTATTTT. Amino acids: CASRYAGTGTDTQYF.

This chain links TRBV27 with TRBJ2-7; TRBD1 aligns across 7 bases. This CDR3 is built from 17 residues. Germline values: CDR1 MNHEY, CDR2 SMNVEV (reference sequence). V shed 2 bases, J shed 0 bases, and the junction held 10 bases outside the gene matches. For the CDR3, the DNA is TGTGCCAGCAGTTTACGGGCTGGGACAGACGTCTCCTACGAGCAGTACTTC. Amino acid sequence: CASSLRAGTDVSYEQYF.

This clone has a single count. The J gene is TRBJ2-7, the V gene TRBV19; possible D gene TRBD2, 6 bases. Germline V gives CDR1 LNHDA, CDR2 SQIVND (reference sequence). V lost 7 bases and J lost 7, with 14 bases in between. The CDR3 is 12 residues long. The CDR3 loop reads CASTHLGGEQYF. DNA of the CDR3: TGTGCCAGTACCCACCTTGGGGGGGAGCAGTACTTC.

CDR3: CASKNLETATNEKLFF. In DNA form, the CDR3 reads TGTGCCAGCAAAAACCTAGAGACGGCAACTAATGAAAAACTGTTTTTT. J is TRBJ1-4 and V is TRBV2; D is uncertain. This CDR3 region has 16 residues. V was pared by 7 bases and J by 0 bases, with 15 bases between. In germline, CDR1 is SNHLY, CDR2 FYNNEI.

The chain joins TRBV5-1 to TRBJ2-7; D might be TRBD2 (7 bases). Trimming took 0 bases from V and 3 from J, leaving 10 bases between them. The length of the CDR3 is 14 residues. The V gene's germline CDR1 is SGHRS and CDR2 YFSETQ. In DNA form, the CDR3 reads TGCGCCAGCAGCTTGGACAGGGAGGGCTACGAGCAGTACTTC. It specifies CASSLDREGYEQYF. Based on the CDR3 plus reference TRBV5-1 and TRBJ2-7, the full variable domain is KAGVTQTPRYLIKTRGQQVTLSCSPISGHRSVSWYQQTPGQGLQFLFEYFSETQRNKGNFPGRFSGRQFSNSRSEMNVSTLELGDSALYLCASSLDREGYEQYFGPGTRLTVT.

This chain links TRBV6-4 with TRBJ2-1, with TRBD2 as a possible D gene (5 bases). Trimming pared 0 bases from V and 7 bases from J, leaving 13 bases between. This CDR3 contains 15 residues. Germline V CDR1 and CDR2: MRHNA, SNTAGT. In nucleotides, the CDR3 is TGTGCCAGCAGTGACTCGGCTAGCAGTTGGAATGAGCAGTTCTTC. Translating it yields CASSDSASSWNEQFF.

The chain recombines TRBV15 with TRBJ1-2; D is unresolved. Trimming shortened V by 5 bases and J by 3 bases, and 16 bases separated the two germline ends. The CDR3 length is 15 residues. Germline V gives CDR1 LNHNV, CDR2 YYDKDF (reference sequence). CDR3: CATSESEDTYYGYTF. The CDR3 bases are TGTGCCACCAGCGAGTCTGAAGACACCTACTATGGCTACACCTTC.

This chain's CDR3 is CASSQSGTAPGEQYF. The CDR3 DNA is TGCGCCAGCAGCCAAAGTGGGACAGCGCCCGGCGAGCAGTACTTC. This chain uses TRBV4-1 with TRBJ2-7; 7 positions agree with TRBD1. CDR1 and CDR2 (germline): MGHRA, YSYEKL. The ends lost 2 bases at V and 6 bases at J; junction bases unmatched: 10. The CDR3 length is 15 residues.

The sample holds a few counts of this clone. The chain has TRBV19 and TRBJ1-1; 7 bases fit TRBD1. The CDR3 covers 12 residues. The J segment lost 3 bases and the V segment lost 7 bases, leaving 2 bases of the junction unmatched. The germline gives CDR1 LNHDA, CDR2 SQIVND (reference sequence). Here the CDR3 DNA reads TGTGCCAGTAACAGGGGCTACACTGAAGCTTTCTTT. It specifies CASNRGYTEAFF.

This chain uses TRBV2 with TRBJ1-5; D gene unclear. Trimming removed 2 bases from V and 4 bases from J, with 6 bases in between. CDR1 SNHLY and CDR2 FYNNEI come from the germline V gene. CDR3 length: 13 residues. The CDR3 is CASSELENQPQHF. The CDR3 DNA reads TGTGCCAGCAGTGAACTCGAGAATCAGCCCCAGCATTTT.

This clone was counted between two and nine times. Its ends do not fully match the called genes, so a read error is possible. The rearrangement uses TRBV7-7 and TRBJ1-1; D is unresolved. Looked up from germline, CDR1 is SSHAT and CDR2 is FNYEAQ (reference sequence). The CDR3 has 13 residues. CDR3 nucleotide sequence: TGTGCTAGCAGCCCCAACCTAAACACTGAAGCTTTCTTT. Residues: CASSPNLNTEAFF.

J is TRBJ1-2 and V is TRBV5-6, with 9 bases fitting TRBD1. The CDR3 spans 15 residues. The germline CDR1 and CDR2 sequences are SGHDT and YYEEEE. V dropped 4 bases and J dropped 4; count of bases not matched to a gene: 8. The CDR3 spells CASSAGTGSVYGYTF. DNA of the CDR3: TGTGCCAGCAGCGCCGGGACAGGGAGCGTCTATGGCTACACCTTC.

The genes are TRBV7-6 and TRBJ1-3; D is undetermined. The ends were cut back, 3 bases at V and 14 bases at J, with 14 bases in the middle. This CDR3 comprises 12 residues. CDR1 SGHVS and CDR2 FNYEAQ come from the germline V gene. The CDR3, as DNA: TGTGCCAGCAGCTTCCAAACTACACACTTATATTTT. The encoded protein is CASSFQTTHLYF.